The 15 T cell receptor beta chains reported below all come from one sample, sequenced in a study of Graves' ophthalmopathy and Graves' hyperthyroidism. RNA transcripts were the source from which TCR beta CDR3 regions were amplified. First-round RT-PCR employed HTBI primers, with a second-round multiplex PCR after it. In TCRdb, the multiplex PCR reads were re-called with MiXCR into one record per CDR3 protein. The table lists around 1.1 million distinct CDR3 sequences, 36% of them singletons. Sequencing was done on a sample of peripheral blood or thyroid tissue (not recorded which). The source of these receptors is an adult man with Graves' hyperthyroidism.

The chain combines TRBV9 with TRBJ2-7, with 11 bases fitting TRBD1. There are 15 residues in the CDR3. V shed 1 base, J shed 5 bases, and the junction held 5 bases outside the gene matches. Germline V gene sequence: CDR1 SGDLS, CDR2 YYNGEE. The CDR3 sequence is CASSVLGQGANEQYF. For the CDR3, the DNA is TGTGCCAGCAGCGTACTAGGACAGGGGGCCAACGAGCAGTACTTC.

The chain carries TRBV29-1 and TRBJ2-7, with TRBD1 identical over 8 bases. The CDR3 loop spans 12 amino acids. CDR1 and CDR2 (germline): SQVTM, ANQGSEA. V gave up 7 bases and J gave up 5 bases; unmatched junction bases: 7. This CDR3 is CSARQGPNEQYF. In DNA, the CDR3 is TGCAGCGCCCGACAGGGGCCAAACGAGCAGTACTTC.

This rearrangement joins TRBV28 to TRBJ1-3; 8 bases fit TRBD1. This CDR3 has 16 amino acids. Germline CDR1 reads MDHEN; CDR2 reads SYDVKM. Trimming at V came to 7 bases and at J to 7 bases, leaving 15 bases not matched to a gene. CDR3 in amino acids: CASTAARTGLGNTIYF. As DNA, the CDR3 is TGTGCCAGCACGGCTGCTAGGACAGGGCTTGGGAACACCATATATTTT.

A few counts support this clonotype. The junction and the germline gene differ at one end; a read error may be behind it. The chain employs TRBV10-3 and TRBJ1-5; D is uncertain. Germline V gives CDR1 ENHRY, CDR2 SYGVKD. This CDR3 region has 16 residues. CDR3 bases: TGTGCCAGCAGTTTATTCGTGTGGGGTAGCAATCAGCCCCAGCATTTT. Encoded protein: CASSLFVWGSNQPQHF.

As concerns this clonotype: A junction boundary mismatches the germline segment, possibly from a read error. The chain joins TRBV9 to TRBJ1-1; no clear D gene. The CDR3 totals 10 residues. Germline CDR1 reads SGDLS; CDR2 reads YYNGEE. The CDR3 here is CTSSQVGAFF. The CDR3, as DNA: TGTACCAGCAGCCAAGTTGGGGCTTTCTTT.

This chain joins TRBV7-9 and TRBJ1-1, with a weak D call TRBD1 (6 bases). Germline CDR1 reads SEHNR; CDR2 reads FQNEAQ (reference sequence). This CDR3 is 12 amino acids long. Trimming shortened V by 6 bases and J by 10 bases, and 15 bases separated the two germline ends. CDR3 coding DNA: TGTGCCAGCAGACTAGATGACAGGCCAGCTTTCTTT. Translated: CASRLDDRPAFF.

The chain carries TRBV29-1 and TRBJ2-5; the match to TRBD2 covers 7 bases. The germline gives CDR1 SQVTM, CDR2 ANQGSEA. This CDR3 has 14 residues. CDR3 sequence (DNA): TGCAACACTGGGCCTAGCGGAGGGACGGAGACCCAGTACTTC. It specifies CNTGPSGGTETQYF.

V is TRBV11-2 and J is TRBJ2-5; D remains ambiguous. The V gene's germline CDR1 is SGHAT and CDR2 FQNNGV. The CDR3 contains 15 residues. Trimming stripped 4 bases from V and 2 bases from J, with 14 bases between. The CDR3: CASSYRVRQQETQYF. CDR3 bases: TGTGCCAGCAGCTATCGCGTGCGTCAACAAGAGACCCAGTACTTC.

As for this clonotype: Without the conserved terminal phenylalanine or tryptophan, this CDR3 likely stems from a read error. The chain recombines TRBV12-3 or TRBV12-4 with TRBJ1-5; the D is unclear. Trimming shortened V by 3 bases and J by 7 bases, and 7 bases separated the two germline ends. This CDR3 has 12 residues. The chain's CDR3 is CASSFTGQPQHL. The CDR3 DNA reads TGTGCCAGCAGTTTCACCGGGCAGCCCCAGCATCTT.

This clonotype was counted a few times. A much larger clone differs from this one at a single base, so this may be a read error. CDR3 amino acids: CASSAGVYEQHF. Written as DNA, the CDR3 is TGTGCCAGTAGTGCCGGAGTCTACGAGCAGCACTTC. The V gene is TRBV19, the J gene TRBJ2-7; no clear D. The length of the CDR3 is 12 residues. Germline loops: CDR1 LNHDA, CDR2 SQIVND (reference sequence). The whole variable domain, remainder taken from reference TRBV19 and TRBJ2-7, is DGGITQSPKYLFRKEGQNVTLSCEQNLNHDAMYWYRQDPGQGLRLIYYSQIVNDFQKGDIAEGYSVSREKKESFPLTVTSAQKNPTAFYLCASSAGVYEQHFGPGTRLTVT.

This clonotype occurred many times. V is TRBV12-3 or TRBV12-4 and J is TRBJ2-2; D call uncertain. This CDR3 spans 12 amino acids. V was pared by 6 bases and J by 6 bases, with 8 bases between. The CDR3 DNA reads TGTGCCAGCAGCTTTGGCGCCGGGGAGCTGTTTTTT. Amino acids: CASSFGAGELFF.

The sample holds many counts of this clonotype. The V and J genes are TRBV24-1 and TRBJ1-2, with 7 bases matching TRBD1. Germline assignment: CDR1 KGHDR and CDR2 SFDVKD. With V trimmed by 3 bases and J by 4 bases, 7 bases remained unmatched. This CDR3 is built from 15 residues. In DNA, the CDR3 is TGTGCCACCAGTGATGGGGGGACAGCCAGCTATGGCTACACCTTC. Protein: CATSDGGTASYGYTF.

J is TRBJ1-1 and V is TRBV29-1, with 9 nucleotides matching TRBD1. Per the germline V gene, CDR1 is SQVTM and CDR2 is ANQGSEA. The junction had 7 bases not matched to a gene; V was cut back by 6 bases and J by 5 bases. The CDR3 is made up of 13 amino acids. For the CDR3, the DNA is TGCAGCGTAAAACAGGGGGCGCGTACTGAAGCTTTCTTT. Translation gives CSVKQGARTEAFF.

This clonotype has a count of ten or more. Germline is not matched at one junction end, which may reflect a read error. The chain links TRBV19 to TRBJ1-2, with TRBD1 identical over 7 bases. CDR1 and CDR2 from the germline V gene are LNHDA and SQIVND (reference sequence). This CDR3 has 12 amino acids. In DNA, the CDR3 is TGTGCCAGTAGTATCCGACAGGGAGGGTACCTCTTC. Encoded protein: CASSIRQGGYLF.

This clonotype was counted ten times or more. The chain has TRBV20-1 and TRBJ2-7, with TRBD1 as a possible D gene (6 bases). V gave up 3 bases and J gave up 4 bases, with 10 bases separating them. This CDR3 has 12 amino acids. Germline CDR1 is DFQATT and CDR2 is SNEGSKA (reference sequence). CDR3 sequence (DNA): TGCAGTGCTAGCATAGGGGGATACGAGCAGTACTTC. It specifies CSASIGGYEQYF.